The rows below give T cell receptor beta chains drawn from one sample of a study of identical twins. TCRdb independently ran MiXCR on the 5' RACE reads; one entry per CDR3 protein. Here the sample spans 400,000 to 500,000 distinct CDR3 sequences, about 13% being singletons. This same sample was also part of a study on yellow fever vaccine responses in identical twins.

What was sequenced was CD4+ T cells sorted from blood. These receptors were collected from a woman younger than 30 in good health. Both conserved end residues are trimmed from each CDR3.

CDR3 protein: ASSPRGGQGNEQF
J gene: TRBJ2-1
V gene: TRBV7-2

CDR3 protein: ASSSDGRYGYT
J gene: TRBJ1-2
V gene: TRBV5-1

CDR3 protein: ASSLGLAVLSSYEQY
J gene: TRBJ2-7
V gene: TRBV7-2

CDR3 protein: SGTRLSGLDNEQF
J gene: TRBJ2-1
V gene: TRBV29-1

CDR3 protein: SARRSPGADTQY
J gene: TRBJ2-3
V gene: TRBV29-1

CDR3 protein: ASRPPRDRHTDTQY
J gene: TRBJ2-3
V gene: TRBV28

CDR3 protein: SAPPPRRLTSNTQY
J gene: TRBJ2-3
V gene: TRBV20-1

CDR3 protein: AIGSIIEQF
J gene: TRBJ2-1
V gene: TRBV10-3

CDR3 protein: ASKAFNRGGTFEQY
J gene: TRBJ2-7
V gene: TRBV6-1

CDR3 protein: ASSADGTPGHEQF
J gene: TRBJ2-1
V gene: TRBV5-1

CDR3 protein: ASSSVPREGEQF
J gene: TRBJ2-1
V gene: TRBV5-1

CDR3 protein: SVERLLGQGSTDTQY
J gene: TRBJ2-3
V gene: TRBV29-1

CDR3 protein: ASSLALAEPYNEQF
J gene: TRBJ2-1
V gene: TRBV11-2

CDR3 protein: ASSQVPAETQY
J gene: TRBJ2-5
V gene: TRBV14

CDR3 protein: ASSERFYEQY
J gene: TRBJ2-7
V gene: TRBV2

CDR3 protein: ASTLWGEQY
J gene: TRBJ2-7
V gene: TRBV6-6

CDR3 protein: ASSQGDRGPGEQY
J gene: TRBJ2-7
V gene: TRBV3-1

CDR3 protein: ASSQVRDYSGTQY
J gene: TRBJ2-5
V gene: TRBV4-1

CDR3 protein: ASSFRVGGLGTGELF
J gene: TRBJ2-2
V gene: TRBV12-3/TRBV12-4

CDR3 protein: SAGLGGYEQY
J gene: TRBJ2-7
V gene: TRBV20-1

CDR3 protein: ATSRPLPGGDTQY
J gene: TRBJ2-3
V gene: TRBV15

CDR3 protein: ATCDPGTGLKGQY
J gene: TRBJ2-7
V gene: TRBV24-1

CDR3 protein: ASSWTGGPGVYNEQF
J gene: TRBJ2-1
V gene: TRBV6-5

CDR3 protein: CARDAWGGPRSAFRQETQY
J gene: TRBJ2-5
V gene: TRBV20-1

CDR3 protein: AWSATKGTTYEQY
J gene: TRBJ2-7
V gene: TRBV30

CDR3 protein: ASSYPLLPGQGAAYNQPQH
J gene: TRBJ1-5
V gene: TRBV6-2/TRBV6-3

CDR3 protein: SAQTSGGRAYNEQF
J gene: TRBJ2-1
V gene: TRBV20-1

CDR3 protein: ASSSREQGRDEKLF
J gene: TRBJ1-4
V gene: TRBV5-1

CDR3 protein: ASSSRDREASYEQY
J gene: TRBJ2-7
V gene: TRBV6-2/TRBV6-3

CDR3 protein: ASSLKGLAGVQEQY
J gene: TRBJ2-7
V gene: TRBV5-1

CDR3 protein: SAGRANEQF
J gene: TRBJ2-1
V gene: TRBV20-1

CDR3 protein: SVDWPGRTGELF
J gene: TRBJ2-2
V gene: TRBV29-1

CDR3 protein: ASRKGALGETQY
J gene: TRBJ2-5
V gene: TRBV5-1

CDR3 protein: SASRGANEQY
J gene: TRBJ2-7
V gene: TRBV20-1

CDR3 protein: ASSQGTSKNEQF
J gene: TRBJ2-1
V gene: TRBV4-2

CDR3 protein: ASRATAINTEAF
J gene: TRBJ1-1
V gene: TRBV12-3/TRBV12-4

CDR3 protein: ASSWRGGEQF
J gene: TRBJ2-1
V gene: TRBV11-3

CDR3 protein: ASSRQKGEPSFLSTDTQY
J gene: TRBJ2-3
V gene: TRBV5-4

CDR3 protein: ASSLGDEAHNEQF
J gene: TRBJ2-1
V gene: TRBV5-1

CDR3 protein: ASSPGRPAYEQY
J gene: TRBJ2-7
V gene: TRBV28

CDR3 protein: ASSLGQGITDTQY
J gene: TRBJ2-3
V gene: TRBV7-2

CDR3 protein: ASRTSGLYTDTQY
J gene: TRBJ2-3
V gene: TRBV5-1

CDR3 protein: ASSPRSGFYEQY
J gene: TRBJ2-7
V gene: TRBV5-6

CDR3 protein: ASSPTAMNTEAF
J gene: TRBJ1-1
V gene: TRBV3-1

CDR3 protein: ASSPEASGTREQY
J gene: TRBJ2-7
V gene: TRBV18

CDR3 protein: ATSRVARYTEAV
J gene: TRBJ1-1
V gene: TRBV15

CDR3 protein: ASRRDRGLETQY
J gene: TRBJ2-5
V gene: TRBV7-2

CDR3 protein: ASSRAGMDNEQF
J gene: TRBJ2-1
V gene: TRBV14

CDR3 protein: ASSLDQGQPDQPQH
J gene: TRBJ1-5
V gene: TRBV7-8

CDR3 protein: SVGTSAIAKNIQY
J gene: TRBJ2-4
V gene: TRBV29-1

CDR3 protein: AFRAQGAKNIQY
J gene: TRBJ2-4
V gene: TRBV30

CDR3 protein: ASSSEDRHLDTQH
J gene: TRBJ1-5
V gene: TRBV12-3/TRBV12-4

CDR3 protein: ASSRGTSGSNEQY
J gene: TRBJ2-7
V gene: TRBV7-2

CDR3 protein: SVLEQGQETQY
J gene: TRBJ2-5
V gene: TRBV29-1

CDR3 protein: SARKAGGNTIY
J gene: TRBJ1-3
V gene: TRBV20-1

CDR3 protein: ASSEFREEAF
J gene: TRBJ1-1
V gene: TRBV6-1

CDR3 protein: ASSSGRGGAGELF
J gene: TRBJ2-2
V gene: TRBV7-2

CDR3 protein: ASSFSGAKNIQY
J gene: TRBJ2-4
V gene: TRBV3-1